The TCR beta chain described here comes from a study of T cell responses to AZD1222 COVID-19 vaccine. Worth noting for this clone: Antigen: not known.

Whole-study findings and limits: An increase in Spike-specific TCR breadth and depth was observed after two AZD1222 doses. At study baseline, merely roughly 6 AZD1222 recipients were seropositive. CD4 TCRs covered the whole spike, strongest at regions 160-218 and 743-854. Donor demographics were predominantly white British with a female majority; clonal diversity may be underestimated.

This CDR3 has 14 residues. Germline CDR1 reads SQVTM; CDR2 reads ANQGSEA. The V gene lost 7 bases and the J gene lost 5 bases, with 18 bases spanning the gap. The data were produced by immunoSEQ multiplex PCR, yet TCRdb's version contains in-frame clones alone and is incomplete. Of some 170,000 clones listed, 85% to 90% are singletons. The V gene is TRBV29-1, the J gene TRBJ1-5; TRBD1 is a possible D gene (6 bases). The sequence came from an adult who received the MenACWY meningococcal vaccine as a control. Source: peripheral blood, taken 28 days after the second dose of the MenACWY control vaccine. CDR3 in amino acids: CSAVSGGTDQPQHF. CDR3 in DNA: TGCAGCGCCGTAAGTGGGGGCACGGATCAGCCCCAGCATTTT. The full variable domain, completed using reference TRBV29-1 and TRBJ1-5, is SAVISQKPSRDICQRGTSLTIQCQVDSQVTMMFWYRQQPGQSLTLIATANQGSEATYESGFVIDKFPISRPNLTFSTLTVSNMSPEDSSIYLCSAVSGGTDQPQHFGDGTRLSIL.